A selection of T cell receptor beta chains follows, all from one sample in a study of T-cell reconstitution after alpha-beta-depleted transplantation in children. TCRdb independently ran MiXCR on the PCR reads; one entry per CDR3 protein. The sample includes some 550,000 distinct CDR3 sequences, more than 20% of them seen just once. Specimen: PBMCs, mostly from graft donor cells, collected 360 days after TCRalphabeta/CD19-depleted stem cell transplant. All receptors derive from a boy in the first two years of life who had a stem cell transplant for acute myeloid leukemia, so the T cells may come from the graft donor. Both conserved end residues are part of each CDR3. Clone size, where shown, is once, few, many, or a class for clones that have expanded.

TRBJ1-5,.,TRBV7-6,CASSLGGQGADQPQHF
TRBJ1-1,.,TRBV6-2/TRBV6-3,CASSSSGTEAFF
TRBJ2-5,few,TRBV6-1,CASSWGGIQETQYF
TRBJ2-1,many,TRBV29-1,CSVEDRRLGRGQNNEQFF
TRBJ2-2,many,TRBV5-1,CASSLGLAGSTGELFF
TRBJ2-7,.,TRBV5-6,CASSLGYLSEEQYF
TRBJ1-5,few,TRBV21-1,CASRGQPQHF
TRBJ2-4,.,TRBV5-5,CASSLGGGGQNIQYF
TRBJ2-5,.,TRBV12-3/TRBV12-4,CASSSPRGPQETQYF
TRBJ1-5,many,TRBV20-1,CSARRTGGRSQPQHF
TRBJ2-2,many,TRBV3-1,CASSQEAGYANTGELFF
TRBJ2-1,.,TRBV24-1,CATSRDRGSGNEQFF
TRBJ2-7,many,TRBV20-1,CSASRTTLTGSSYEQYF
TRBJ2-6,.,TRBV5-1,CASSLDAQGINSGANVLTF
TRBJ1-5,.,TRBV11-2,CASSLDPGDQPQHF
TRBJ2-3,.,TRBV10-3,CAISESERGGRYTQYF
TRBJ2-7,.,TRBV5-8,CASSLDIGTGLSYEQYF
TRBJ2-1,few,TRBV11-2,CASSLVGQTGGANYNEQFF
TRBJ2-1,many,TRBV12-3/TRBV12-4,CASSYLAGVSNEQFF
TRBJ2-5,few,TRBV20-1,CSASLSRDSQETQYF
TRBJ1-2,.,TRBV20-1,CSAGRGPYGYTF
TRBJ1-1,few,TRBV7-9,CASSIGQFGAFF
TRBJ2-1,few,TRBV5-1,CASSLVLGTSYNEQFF
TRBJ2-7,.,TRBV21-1,CASSNPSGQYF
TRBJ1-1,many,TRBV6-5,CASSYSFQWNTEAFF
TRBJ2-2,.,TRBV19,CASSILRGNTGELFF
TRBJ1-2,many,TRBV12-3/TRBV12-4,CASTSDRVNYGYTF
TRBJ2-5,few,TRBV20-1,CSARDLGLARIETQYF
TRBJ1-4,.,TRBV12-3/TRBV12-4,CASSLSLGTGLEKLFF
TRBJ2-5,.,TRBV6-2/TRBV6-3,CASSPGTLGTQYF
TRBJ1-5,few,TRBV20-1,CSARLPLGWGRHQPQHF
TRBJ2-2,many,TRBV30,CAWSVQGWELFF
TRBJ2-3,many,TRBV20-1,CSAISGGSTDTQYF
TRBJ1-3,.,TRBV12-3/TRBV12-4,CASNQGFSGNTIYF
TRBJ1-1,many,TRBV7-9,CASSLKGQGYTEAFF
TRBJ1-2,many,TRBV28,CASSLSNAGGGGYTF
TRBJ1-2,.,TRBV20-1,CSARAGLQNYGYTF
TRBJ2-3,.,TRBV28,CASSLRTSGLFGTDTQYF
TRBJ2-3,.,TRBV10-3,CAIGGTSGGTDTQYF
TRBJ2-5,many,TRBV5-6,CASSHRDRVQETQYF
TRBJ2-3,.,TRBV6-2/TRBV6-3,CASSYSMNNDCLRGRTDTQYF
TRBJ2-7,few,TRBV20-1,CSAIRGDYEQYF
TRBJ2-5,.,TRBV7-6,CASSLRGGRVETQYF
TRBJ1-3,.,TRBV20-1,CSARASGRRNTIYF
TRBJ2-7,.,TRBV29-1,CSVVPLLGGPYEQYF
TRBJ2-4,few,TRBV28,CASSLQDREDKNIQYF
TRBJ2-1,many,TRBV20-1,CSASRTSGGKAYNEQFF
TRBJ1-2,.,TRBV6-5,CASSYSKQRAVYGYTF
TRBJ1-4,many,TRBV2,CASSEDPRGREKLFF
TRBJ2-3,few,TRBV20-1,CSARVRQTSTADTQYF
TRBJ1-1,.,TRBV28,CASSPDRVSEAFF
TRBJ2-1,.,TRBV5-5,CASSSGLSENEQFF
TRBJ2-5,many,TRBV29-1,CSVSSGQETQYF
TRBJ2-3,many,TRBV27,CASSRTSLDTDTQYF
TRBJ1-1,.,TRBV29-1,CSDGTFGTEAFF
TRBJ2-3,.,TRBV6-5,CASSYSETGTTTDTQYF
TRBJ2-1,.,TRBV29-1,CSVVRGSYNEQFF